Listed below are T cell receptor beta chains from one sample, sequenced in a study of cytomegalovirus exposure and HLA in healthy donors. This table comes from immunoSEQ multiplex PCR, and its TCRdb copy is limited to in-frame clones, with some not included. The table lists approximately 120,000 clones, roughly 66% of them singletons. The sample was PBMCs. The receptors shown here come from a man aged 55-75 years in good health and CMV-seropositive. The CDR3 runs from the conserved cysteine through the conserved F or W. The D gene is left open where the match is weak. For some rows the clone size is stated as once, few or many, or as a class when expanded; others skip it.

abundance	v_gene	d_gene	j_gene	CDR3nt	CDR3aa
.	TRBV20-1	.	TRBJ1-5	TGCAGTGCTAGTGTCTTGTCGTCCCAGCATTTT	CSASVLSSQHF
few	TRBV6-5	TRBD1	TRBJ1-2	TGTGCCAGCAGTTTCGCCGGGACAGGGTGTGGCTACACCTTC	CASSFAGTGCGYTF
few	TRBV5-1	.	TRBJ1-4	TGCGCCAGCAGCTTGGGACAGGTCAATGAAAAACTGTTTTTT	CASSLGQVNEKLFF
.	TRBV5-1	TRBD1	TRBJ1-5	TGCGCCAGCAGCTTGACAGGGGGCAATCAGCCCCAGCATTTT	CASSLTGGNQPQHF
few	TRBV6-1	TRBD2	TRBJ2-7	TGTGCCAGCAGTGAGGCCCTAGCGGGGCCCTACGAGCAGTACTTC	CASSEALAGPYEQYF
.	TRBV4-2	TRBD2	TRBJ2-3	TGTGCCAGCAGCCAATCTCCGGGACTAGCGGGAAGCACAGATACGCAGTATTTT	CASSQSPGLAGSTDTQYF
.	TRBV30	.	TRBJ1-5	TGTGCCTGGAGCCAGAGGGGGAGCAATCAGCCCCAGCATTTT	CAWSQRGSNQPQHF
.	TRBV5-1	.	TRBJ2-7	TGCGCCAGCAGCTTGAATTGGCAGACCTACGAGCAGTACTTC	CASSLNWQTYEQYF
.	TRBV6-4	.	TRBJ1-5	TGTGCCAGCATTCGGGGGGCTAGTAATCAGCCCCAGCATTTT	CASIRGASNQPQHF
.	TRBV5-4	TRBD2	TRBJ2-1	TGTGCCAGCAGCTTTGGCGGGGGGGTATACAATGAGCAGTTCTTC	CASSFGGGVYNEQFF
.	TRBV13	.	TRBJ2-3	TGTGCCAGCAGCTTAGTGGTGGGGGGGCCTGATACGCAGTATTTT	CASSLVVGGPDTQYF
.	TRBV15	.	TRBJ2-7	TGTGCCACCAGCAGACTGGACGGGCGGGTCGAGCAGTACTTC	CATSRLDGRVEQYF
.	TRBV5-1	TRBD2	TRBJ2-5	TGCGCCAGCAGCTCCTCCGGACTAGCGGGTTTTCAAGAGACCCAGTACTTC	CASSSSGLAGFQETQYF
.	TRBV18	TRBD1	TRBJ1-2	TGTGCCAGCTCCCCCGGGACAGGGGGCGCGGGAGGCTACACCTTC	CASSPGTGGAGGYTF
.	TRBV7-9	TRBD2	TRBJ2-7	TGTTCCAGCAGCTTGTCCACTAGCGGGAGCTCCTACGAGCAGTACTTC	CSSSLSTSGSSYEQYF
.	TRBV28	.	TRBJ1-2	TGTGCCAGTTATATACATAGTTCCAAGGGGCCTTATGGCTACACCTTC	CASYIHSSKGPYGYTF
few	TRBV7-6	TRBD1	TRBJ1-1	TGTGCCAGCAGCTTAGTGGGGGACAGGGCCGGGTTAGCTTTCTTT	CASSLVGDRAGLAFF
few	TRBV10-3	TRBD1	TRBJ2-7	TGTGCCATCCAGGGGGACCTCAACGAGCAGTACTTC	CAIQGDLNEQYF
few	TRBV28	.	TRBJ1-4	TGTGCCAGCAGCCTTCAGCAGGGGTCCGTGAATGAAAAACTGTTTTTT	CASSLQQGSVNEKLFF
.	TRBV30	.	TRBJ1-5	TGTGCCTGGAGCAGGAATAGCAATCAGCCCCAGCATTTT	CAWSRNSNQPQHF
once	TRBV27	TRBD1	TRBJ1-4	TGTGCCAGCAGGAGAGGGACAGCTAATGAAAAACTGTTTTTT	CASRRGTANEKLFF
.	TRBV7-9	TRBD1	TRBJ1-4	TGTTCCAGCAGCGAAACAGGGACAGCAACTAATGAAAAACTGTTTTTT	CSSSETGTATNEKLFF
few	TRBV11-2	.	TRBJ1-2	TGTGCCAGCAGCTTAGAGCGGAGACTTTCTATAGGCTACACCTTC	CASSLERRLSIGYTF
.	TRBV4-2	TRBD1	TRBJ2-2	TGTGCCAGCAGTCAGGACAGGGCGGGGACCGGGGAGCTGTTTTTT	CASSQDRAGTGELFF
.	TRBV19	TRBD2	TRBJ2-7	TGTGCCAGTAGCCCTATAGCGGGGAAGGGGGGCTACGAGCAGTACTTC	CASSPIAGKGGYEQYF
.	TRBV30	.	TRBJ1-1	TGTGCCTCCGAACCGCCCCAGGCCTTGAACACTGAAGCTTTCTTT	CASEPPQALNTEAFF
.	TRBV9	.	TRBJ1-6	TGTGCCAGCAGCGGTCGGGGAAAGGGTTCACCCCTCCACTTT	CASSGRGKGSPLHF
few	TRBV27	TRBD2	TRBJ2-1	TGTGCCAGCAGTTTAAGGCCCCTGCGGGGGGGCTGGAATGAGCAGTTCTTC	CASSLRPLRGGWNEQFF
.	TRBV6-6	TRBD1	TRBJ2-7	TGTGCCACTTCTTTAGGACCGGGACAGAGCTACGAGCAGTACTTC	CATSLGPGQSYEQYF
few	TRBV11-2	.	TRBJ2-7	TGTGCCAGCAGCTTAGATGATCGGGACAAATGGATCTACGAGCAGTACTTC	CASSLDDRDKWIYEQYF
.	TRBV6-1	.	TRBJ1-5	TGTGCCAGCGTCTCGAGGCCTAGCAATCAGCCCCAGCATTTT	CASVSRPSNQPQHF
.	TRBV7-3	TRBD2	TRBJ2-2	TGTGCCAGCAGCTTAGGGCTAGCGGGGGCTTCCGGGGAGCTGTTTTTT	CASSLGLAGASGELFF
.	TRBV5-1	TRBD2	TRBJ2-7	TGCGCCAGCAGCGGAGGACTAGCGGGGCCCGACTACGAGCAGTACTTC	CASSGGLAGPDYEQYF
.	TRBV30	TRBD2	TRBJ2-7	TGTGCCTGGAGTGGGGGGACTAGCGGGAGGGCCGAGCAGTACTTC	CAWSGGTSGRAEQYF
.	TRBV4-1	TRBD1	TRBJ1-2	TGCGCCAGCAGCCGTGGCGGACAGGGGGCCGGCGGCTACACCTTC	CASSRGGQGAGGYTF
.	TRBV4-1	.	TRBJ2-2	TGCGCCAGCAGCCAAGTGGGGGGCACCGGGGAGCTGTTTTTT	CASSQVGGTGELFF
.	TRBV7-8	.	TRBJ1-5	TGTGCCAGCAGTCGTTCTGGGCTTTCTCAGCCCCAGCATTTT	CASSRSGLSQPQHF
.	TRBV7-3	.	TRBJ2-7	TGTGCCAGCAGCTTAAACAGATACGAGCAGTACTTC	CASSLNRYEQYF
.	TRBV30	.	TRBJ2-5	TGTGCCTGGGGATCTATTAGAGGGCAAGAGACCCAGTACTTC	CAWGSIRGQETQYF
.	TRBV25-1	.	TRBJ2-3	TGTGCCAGCAGTGAACTTGGAGCGGCTAGCTTCGGCACAGATACGCAGTATTTT	CASSELGAASFGTDTQYF
.	TRBV19	.	TRBJ1-1	TGTGCCAGTGGGAGGGGTGCGAACACTGAAGCTTTCTTT	CASGRGANTEAFF
.	TRBV20-1	.	TRBJ1-1	TGCAGTGCTAACTGGGTGGAGGAGGCTTTCTTT	CSANWVEEAFF
few	TRBV9	.	TRBJ1-5	TGTGCCAGCAGCGTAGACGGTTCGGGCAATCAGCCCCAGCATTTT	CASSVDGSGNQPQHF
.	TRBV29-1	TRBD1	TRBJ1-6	TGCAGCGTGCGGGACAGGGACGCGTCACCCCTCCACTTT	CSVRDRDASPLHF
.	TRBV10-1	.	TRBJ1-2	TGCGCCAGCAGTCAGGACAGAAACTATGGCTACCCCTTC	CASSQDRNYGYPF
few	TRBV29-1	TRBD1	TRBJ2-7	TGCAGCGTTGAAGTTGGACAGGGGGGCTACGAGCAGTACTTC	CSVEVGQGGYEQYF
.	TRBV28	.	TRBJ1-1	TGTGCCAGCATGGGGGCAGGGAAGGTATGGACTGAAGCTTTCTTT	CASMGAGKVWTEAFF
.	TRBV5-4	TRBD2	TRBJ2-7	TGTGCCAGCAGCTTGCTAGCGGGGGGCTCCTACGAGCAGTACTTC	CASSLLAGGSYEQYF
few	TRBV5-6	.	TRBJ2-3	TGTGCCAGCAACTCGCGTGGCACAGATACGCAGTATTTT	CASNSRGTDTQYF
few	TRBV18	TRBD1	TRBJ2-3	TGTGCCAGCTCTCACCGGGACAGGGTCAAAGATACGCAGTATTTT	CASSHRDRVKDTQYF
.	TRBV29-1	TRBD2	TRBJ2-1	TGCAGCGTTGAAGATCAACTAGCGGGGGGAGGTGAGCAGTTCTTC	CSVEDQLAGGGEQFF
few	TRBV6-4	TRBD1	TRBJ2-1	TGTGCCAGCAGTCCGGACAGGGAGTCGCATGAGCAGTTCTTC	CASSPDRESHEQFF
.	TRBV6-5	TRBD1	TRBJ1-2	TGTGCCAGCAGTGTGGGACAGCCGGAAATTTATGGCTACACCTTC	CASSVGQPEIYGYTF
.	TRBV10-3	.	TRBJ1-4	TGTGCCATCAGGGGGGAGGACGAAAAACTGTTTTTT	CAIRGEDEKLFF
.	TRBV29-1	TRBD2	TRBJ2-5	TGCAGCGTCCGCGCGGGGGGGGAGACCCAGTACTTC	CSVRAGGETQYF